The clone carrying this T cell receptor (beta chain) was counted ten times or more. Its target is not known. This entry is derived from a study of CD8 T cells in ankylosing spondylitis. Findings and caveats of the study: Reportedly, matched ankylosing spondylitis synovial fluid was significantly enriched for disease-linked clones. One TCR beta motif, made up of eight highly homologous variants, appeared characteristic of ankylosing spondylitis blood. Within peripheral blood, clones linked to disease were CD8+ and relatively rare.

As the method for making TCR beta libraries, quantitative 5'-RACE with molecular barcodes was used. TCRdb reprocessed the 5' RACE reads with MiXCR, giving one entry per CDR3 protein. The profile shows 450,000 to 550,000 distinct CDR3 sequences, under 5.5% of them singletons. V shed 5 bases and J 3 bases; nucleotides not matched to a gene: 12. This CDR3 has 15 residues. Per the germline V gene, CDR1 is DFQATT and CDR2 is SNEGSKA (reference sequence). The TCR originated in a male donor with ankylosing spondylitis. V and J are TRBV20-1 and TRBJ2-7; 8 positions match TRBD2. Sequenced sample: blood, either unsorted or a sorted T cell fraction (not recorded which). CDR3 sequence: CSARLLSGGGYEQYF. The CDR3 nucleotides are TGCAGTGCTCGCCTTTTAAGCGGGGGTGGCTACGAGCAGTACTTC.